Listed below are T cell receptor beta chains from one sample, sequenced in a study of T cells in Graves' hyperthyroidism and ophthalmopathy. TCRdb reprocessed the multiplex PCR reads with MiXCR, giving one entry per CDR3 protein. The sample holds about 350,000 distinct CDR3 sequences, about a sixth seen once. The sample was blood. All receptors come from a woman between 40 and 50 years old with Graves' ophthalmopathy. Both conserved end residues are part of each CDR3. A D gene is named only where the DNA matches it firmly. Clone size is shown for a subset of rows, as once, few, many or a class of expanded clone.

CDR3 DNA	CDR3 protein	J gene	D gene	V gene	clone size
TGTGCCTGGAGTTCCACCGGGTTAGCTAACTATGGCCACACCTTC	CAWSSTGLANYGHTF	TRBJ1-2	NA	TRBV30	NA
TGTGCCTGGAGTACAGGGTCCTACGAGCAGTACTTC	CAWSTGSYEQYF	TRBJ2-7	NA	TRBV30	many
TGTGCCAGCAGCTTAACCCCGGACAGGGAAGCTTTCTTT	CASSLTPDREAFF	TRBJ1-1	TRBD1	TRBV7-3	many
TGTGCCAGCAGACTTCGGGGTTCCTACGAGCAGTACTTC	CASRLRGSYEQYF	TRBJ2-7	NA	TRBV27	many
TGTGCCAGCAGTCCCCTCATCTACGAGCAGTACTTC	CASSPLIYEQYF	TRBJ2-7	NA	TRBV11-2	many
TGTGCCAGCAGTGAAGGTGTGGCAGCTGATGGCACTGAAGCTTTCTTT	CASSEGVAADGTEAFF	TRBJ1-1	NA	TRBV2	many
TGTGCCACCAGCAGAGATGCGACGTCGGCAAACTCCTACGAGCAGTACTTC	CATSRDATSANSYEQYF	TRBJ2-7	NA	TRBV15	many
TGTGCCAGTAGTCAGGGACTAGCGGGAGACTACGAGCAGTACTTC	CASSQGLAGDYEQYF	TRBJ2-7	TRBD2	TRBV19	many
TGCAGTGGGATGGGAAACTCTGGAAACGCCATATATTTT	CSGMGNSGNAIYF	TRBJ1-3	NA	TRBV20-1	many
TGTGCCAGCAGCCCCGGGACTAGCGGTTACTACGAGCAGTACTTC	CASSPGTSGYYEQYF	TRBJ2-7	TRBD2	TRBV7-2	many
TGCGCCAGCAGCTCCCGACAGGGGGCGTACACCGGGGAGCTGTTTTTT	CASSSRQGAYTGELFF	TRBJ2-2	TRBD1	TRBV5-1	many
TGTGCCAGCAGCGTCCCGGGGGAATTCCAAGAGACCCAGTACTTC	CASSVPGEFQETQYF	TRBJ2-5	NA	TRBV25-1	many
TGTGCCAGCGGGTCGGGGGCCGGGGAGACCCAGTACTTC	CASGSGAGETQYF	TRBJ2-5	NA	TRBV2	many
TGTGCCAGCTGCCTCCGGGGCAGTCAAGAGACCCAGTACTTC	CASCLRGSQETQYF	TRBJ2-5	NA	TRBV18	once
TGTGCCAGCAGCCAAGTCGGAACAGGGGGAACTGAAGCTTTCTTT	CASSQVGTGGTEAFF	TRBJ1-1	TRBD1	TRBV3-1	many
TGTGCCAGCTCACCAACGGGACCCAAACAAGAGACCCAGTACTTC	CASSPTGPKQETQYF	TRBJ2-5	NA	TRBV18	NA
TGTGCCAGCAGCTCCTTGACAGTACCACTGGAAGCTTTCTTT	CASSSLTVPLEAFF	TRBJ1-1	NA	TRBV5-6	many
TGTGCCAGCAGTTTTACTGGGACCTCTTTAGATCAGCCCCAGCATTTT	CASSFTGTSLDQPQHF	TRBJ1-5	NA	TRBV12-3/TRBV12-4	many
TGCAGCGTTGGTGGTTCCGGGCGAGAGACCCAGTACTTC	CSVGGSGRETQYF	TRBJ2-5	NA	TRBV29-1	NA
TGTGCCAGCAGTTACCAGACAGCCCGCAACGGCTATGGCTACACCTTC	CASSYQTARNGYGYTF	TRBJ1-2	NA	TRBV6-5	NA
TGTGCCAGCAGTGAGATGGCGGGTAGCACAGATACGCAGTATTTT	CASSEMAGSTDTQYF	TRBJ2-3	NA	TRBV6-1	many
TGTGCCAGCAGTGATCTACAGGATGGGGACTACGAGCAGTACTTC	CASSDLQDGDYEQYF	TRBJ2-7	NA	TRBV2	many
TGCAGTGCCCCGATCGGGAGGGCCTACGAGCAGTTCTTC	CSAPIGRAYEQFF	TRBJ2-1	TRBD2	TRBV20-1	few
TGCAGTGCTAAGCCACGACAGGGATATTATAGCAATCAGCCCCAGCATTTT	CSAKPRQGYYSNQPQHF	TRBJ1-5	TRBD1	TRBV20-1	many
TGTGCCAGCAGCTTAGGAGCTAGCGGCTACGAGCAGTACTTC	CASSLGASGYEQYF	TRBJ2-7	TRBD2	TRBV7-2	many
TGTGCCAGTAGATTCCGGGACAGGGTAGACCCTGAAGCTTTCTTT	CASRFRDRVDPEAFF	TRBJ1-1	TRBD1	TRBV19	many
TGCAGTGGAGGGAAAGGGGTCACTGAAGCTTTCTTT	CSGGKGVTEAFF	TRBJ1-1	NA	TRBV20-1	many
TGTGCCAGCAGTTTCGTTGGTAGCGGGAGGGCCCTCTCCTACGAGCAGTACTTC	CASSFVGSGRALSYEQYF	TRBJ2-7	TRBD2	TRBV28	many
TGCAGCGTTTGGGAGGCTGGAGAGCAGTACTTC	CSVWEAGEQYF	TRBJ2-7	NA	TRBV29-1	many
TGTGCCAGCAGCTTAACAGGGACGGGTGGAAACACCATATATTTT	CASSLTGTGGNTIYF	TRBJ1-3	NA	TRBV7-8	NA
TGTGCCAGCAGTAAAAACAGGGGGGAAGCTTTCTTT	CASSKNRGEAFF	TRBJ1-1	TRBD1	TRBV27	NA
TGTGCCAGCAGAGAAAGCGGGAGGCCTTACGAGCAGTACTTC	CASRESGRPYEQYF	TRBJ2-7	TRBD2	TRBV7-2	NA
TGTGCCAGCACCCAGTCGGGTACGAGTTCACCCCTCCACTTT	CASTQSGTSSPLHF	TRBJ1-6	NA	TRBV12-3/TRBV12-4	many
TGTGCCAGCAGCAGAGATTTAGGCGGGAGCTCCTACAATGAGCAGTTCTTC	CASSRDLGGSSYNEQFF	TRBJ2-1	TRBD2	TRBV12-3/TRBV12-4	many
TGTGCCAGCAGCCTCGGGACCTTAGACAGGAGAAGGGCTGGGGCCAACGTCCTGACTTTC	CASSLGTLDRRRAGANVLTF	TRBJ2-6	NA	TRBV4-2	many
TGTGCCAGTAGTATCAGGGCCACTGAAGCTTTCTTT	CASSIRATEAFF	TRBJ1-1	NA	TRBV19	many
TGTGCCAGCAGCCCCACCGGGAACGGTGAGACCCAGTACTTC	CASSPTGNGETQYF	TRBJ2-5	NA	TRBV6-1	NA
TGTGCCTGGAGCTACAGGGTCGGGGGGCTGTTTTTT	CAWSYRVGGLFF	TRBJ2-2	NA	TRBV30	many
TGCGCCAGCAAGTTGGGGACAGATTACTATGGCTACACCTTC	CASKLGTDYYGYTF	TRBJ1-2	TRBD1	TRBV5-1	many
TGTGCCAGCAGTGCACTCTACAGGGTGAGCTCTTACGAGCAGTACTTC	CASSALYRVSSYEQYF	TRBJ2-7	NA	TRBV28	many
TGTGCCAGCAGCTTGGGGACAGGGCCCCCTATTATAGCCAAAAACATTCAGTACTTC	CASSLGTGPPIIAKNIQYF	TRBJ2-4	TRBD1	TRBV11-2	few
TGTGCCAGCAGGTTTACAGGGTCAACTAATGAAAAACTGTTTTTT	CASRFTGSTNEKLFF	TRBJ1-4	NA	TRBV2	many
TGTGCTAGTGGTCCCCCGGCAGGCCAATATGGCTACACCTTC	CASGPPAGQYGYTF	TRBJ1-2	NA	TRBV12-5	many
TGTGCCAGACATCTTAGCGGGCAAGAGACCCAGTACTTC	CARHLSGQETQYF	TRBJ2-5	TRBD2	TRBV28	NA
TGCGCCAGCAGCTTGTGGGGCAATGAAGCTTTCTTT	CASSLWGNEAFF	TRBJ1-1	NA	TRBV5-1	many
TGTGCCAGCAGTGACCCCGGGACAGGGGGCTTCAGGACTGAAGCTTTCTTT	CASSDPGTGGFRTEAFF	TRBJ1-1	TRBD1	TRBV6-4	many
TGTGCCAGCGCCGGACAGGAGAACACTGAAGCTTTCTTT	CASAGQENTEAFF	TRBJ1-1	TRBD1	TRBV6-2/TRBV6-3	many
TGTGCCATCAGTGAGATTGGGAAGGGATTGGACTCGGACGAGCAGTACTTC	CAISEIGKGLDSDEQYF	TRBJ2-7	NA	TRBV10-3	once